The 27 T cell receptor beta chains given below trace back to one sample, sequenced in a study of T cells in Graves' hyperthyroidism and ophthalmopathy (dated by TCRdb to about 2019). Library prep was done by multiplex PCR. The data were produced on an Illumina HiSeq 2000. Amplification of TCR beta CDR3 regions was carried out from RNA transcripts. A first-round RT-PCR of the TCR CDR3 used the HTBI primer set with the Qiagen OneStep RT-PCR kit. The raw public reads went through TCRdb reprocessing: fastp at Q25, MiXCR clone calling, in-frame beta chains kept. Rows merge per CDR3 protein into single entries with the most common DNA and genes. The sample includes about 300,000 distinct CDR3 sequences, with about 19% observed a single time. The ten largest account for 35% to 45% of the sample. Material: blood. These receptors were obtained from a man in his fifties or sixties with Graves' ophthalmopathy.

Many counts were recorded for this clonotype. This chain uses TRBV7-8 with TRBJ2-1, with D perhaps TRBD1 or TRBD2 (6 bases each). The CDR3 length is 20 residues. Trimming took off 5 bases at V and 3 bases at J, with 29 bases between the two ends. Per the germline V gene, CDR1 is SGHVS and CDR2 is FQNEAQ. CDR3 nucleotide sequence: TGTGCCAGCAGCCCCTTTGGGGGGCGATCCTCCTCGTTTTACTACAATGAGCAGTTCTTC. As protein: CASSPFGGRSSSFYYNEQFF.

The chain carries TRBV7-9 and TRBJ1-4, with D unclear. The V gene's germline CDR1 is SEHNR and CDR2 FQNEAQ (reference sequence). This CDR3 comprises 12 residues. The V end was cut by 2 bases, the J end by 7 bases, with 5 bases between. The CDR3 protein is CASSLKGEKLFF. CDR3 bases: TGTGCCAGCAGCTTAAAGGGTGAAAAACTGTTTTTT.

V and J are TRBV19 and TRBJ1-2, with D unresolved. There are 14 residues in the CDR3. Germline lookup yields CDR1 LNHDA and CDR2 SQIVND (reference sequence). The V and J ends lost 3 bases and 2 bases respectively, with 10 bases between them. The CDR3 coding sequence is TGTGCCAGTAGTATGGGCCTATACAACTATGGCTACACCTTC. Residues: CASSMGLYNYGYTF.

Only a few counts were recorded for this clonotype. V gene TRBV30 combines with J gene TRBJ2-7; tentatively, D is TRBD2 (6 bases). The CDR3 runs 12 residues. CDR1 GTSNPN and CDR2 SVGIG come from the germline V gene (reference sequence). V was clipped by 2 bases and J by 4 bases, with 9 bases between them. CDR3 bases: TGTGCCTGGAGTCTGACTAGTTACGAGCAGTACTTC. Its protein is CAWSLTSYEQYF.

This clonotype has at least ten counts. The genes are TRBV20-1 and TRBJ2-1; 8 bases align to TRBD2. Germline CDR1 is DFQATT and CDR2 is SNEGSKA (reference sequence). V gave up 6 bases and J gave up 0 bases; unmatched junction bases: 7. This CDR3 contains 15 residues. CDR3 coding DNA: TGCAGTGCCACCACTAGCGGTAGCTCCTACAATGAGCAGTTCTTC. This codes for CSATTSGSSYNEQFF.

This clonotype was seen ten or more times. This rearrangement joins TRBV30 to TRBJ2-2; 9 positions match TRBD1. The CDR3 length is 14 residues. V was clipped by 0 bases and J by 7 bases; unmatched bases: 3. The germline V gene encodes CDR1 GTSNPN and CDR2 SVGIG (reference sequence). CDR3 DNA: TGTGCCTGGAGTGTCGGACAGGGGTTCGGGGAGCTGTTTTTT. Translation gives CAWSVGQGFGELFF.

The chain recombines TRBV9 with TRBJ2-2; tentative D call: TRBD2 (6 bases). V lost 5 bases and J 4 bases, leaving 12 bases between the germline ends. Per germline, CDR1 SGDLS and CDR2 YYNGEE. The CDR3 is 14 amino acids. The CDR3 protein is CASSWDSSTGELFF. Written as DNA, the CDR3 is TGTGCCAGCAGTTGGGACTCTTCCACCGGGGAGCTGTTTTTT.

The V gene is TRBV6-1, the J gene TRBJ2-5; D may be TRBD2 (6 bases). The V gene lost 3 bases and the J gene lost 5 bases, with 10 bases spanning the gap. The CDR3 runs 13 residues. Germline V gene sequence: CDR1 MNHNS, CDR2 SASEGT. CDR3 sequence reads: CASSDGGAETQYF. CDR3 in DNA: TGTGCCAGCAGTGACGGGGGAGCCGAGACCCAGTACTTC.

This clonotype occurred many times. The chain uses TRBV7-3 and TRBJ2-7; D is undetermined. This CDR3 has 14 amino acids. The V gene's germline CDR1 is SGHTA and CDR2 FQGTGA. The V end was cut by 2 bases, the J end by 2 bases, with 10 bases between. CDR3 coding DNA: TGTGCCAGCAGCTTACAGCCCAATCCCTACGAGCAGTACTTC. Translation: CASSLQPNPYEQYF.

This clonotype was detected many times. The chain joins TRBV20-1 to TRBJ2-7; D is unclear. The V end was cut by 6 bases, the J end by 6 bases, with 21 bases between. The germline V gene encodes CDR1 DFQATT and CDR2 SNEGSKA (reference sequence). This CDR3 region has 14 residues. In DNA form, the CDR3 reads TGCAGTGCGAAGTTTGAGAGCCCCAGAGTCGAGCAGTACTTC. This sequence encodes CSAKFESPRVEQYF.

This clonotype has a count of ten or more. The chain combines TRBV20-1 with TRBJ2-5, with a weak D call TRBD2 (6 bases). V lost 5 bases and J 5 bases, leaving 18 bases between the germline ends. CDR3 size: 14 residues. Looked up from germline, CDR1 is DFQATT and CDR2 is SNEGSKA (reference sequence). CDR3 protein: CSAVKGGPQETQYF. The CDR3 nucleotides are TGCAGTGCTGTCAAGGGAGGCCCCCAGGAGACCCAGTACTTC.

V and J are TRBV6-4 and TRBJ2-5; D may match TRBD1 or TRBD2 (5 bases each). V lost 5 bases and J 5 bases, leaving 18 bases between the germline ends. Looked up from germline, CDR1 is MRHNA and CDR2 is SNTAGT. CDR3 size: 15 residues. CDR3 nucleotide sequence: TGTGCCAGCAGTTACACGGGACCTCCAGGGGAGACCCAGTACTTC. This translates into CASSYTGPPGETQYF.

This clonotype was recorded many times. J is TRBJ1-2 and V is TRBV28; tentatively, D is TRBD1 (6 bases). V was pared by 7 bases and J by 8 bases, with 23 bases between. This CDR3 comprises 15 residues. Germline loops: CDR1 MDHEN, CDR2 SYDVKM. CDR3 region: CASTSNTVQGQGYTF. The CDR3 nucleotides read TGTGCCAGCACCTCTAACACAGTTCAGGGGCAGGGCTACACCTTC.

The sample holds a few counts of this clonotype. In DNA, the CDR3 is TGTGCCAGCAGTCCCACTCGCAGGGCTTTGGAAGCTTTCTTT. Amino acid sequence: CASSPTRRALEAFF. The chain employs TRBV28 and TRBJ1-1; D is possibly TRBD1 (5 bases). Germline loops: CDR1 MDHEN, CDR2 SYDVKM. This CDR3 region has 14 residues. Trimming took off 5 bases at V and 8 bases at J, with 18 bases between the two ends. Supplemented by reference TRBV28 and TRBJ1-1, the full variable domain reads DVKVTQSSRYLVKRTGEKVFLECVQDMDHENMFWYRQDPGLGLRLIYFSYDVKMKEKGDIPEGYSVSREKKERFSLILESASTNQTSMYLCASSPTRRALEAFFGQGTRLTVV.

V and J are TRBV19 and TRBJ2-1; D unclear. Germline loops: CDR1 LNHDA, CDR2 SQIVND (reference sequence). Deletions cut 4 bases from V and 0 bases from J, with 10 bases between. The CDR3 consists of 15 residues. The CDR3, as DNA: TGTGCCAGTAGTACCTCTCTGAGCTCCTACAATGAGCAGTTCTTC. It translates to CASSTSLSSYNEQFF.

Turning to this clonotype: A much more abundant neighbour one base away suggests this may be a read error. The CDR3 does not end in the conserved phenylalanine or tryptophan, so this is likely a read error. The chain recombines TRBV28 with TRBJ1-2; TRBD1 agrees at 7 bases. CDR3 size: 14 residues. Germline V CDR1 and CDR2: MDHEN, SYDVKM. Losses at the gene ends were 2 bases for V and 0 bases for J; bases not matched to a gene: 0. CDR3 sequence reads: CASSLGTANYGYTL. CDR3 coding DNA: TGTGCCAGCAGTTTAGGGACAGCTAACTATGGCTACACCCTC.

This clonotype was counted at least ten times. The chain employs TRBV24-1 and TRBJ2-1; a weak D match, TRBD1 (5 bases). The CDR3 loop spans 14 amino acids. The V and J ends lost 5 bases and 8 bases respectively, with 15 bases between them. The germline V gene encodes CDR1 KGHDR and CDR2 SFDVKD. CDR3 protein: CATSGPRVVDEQFF. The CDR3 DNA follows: TGTGCCACCAGTGGCCCCAGGGTAGTGGATGAGCAGTTCTTC.

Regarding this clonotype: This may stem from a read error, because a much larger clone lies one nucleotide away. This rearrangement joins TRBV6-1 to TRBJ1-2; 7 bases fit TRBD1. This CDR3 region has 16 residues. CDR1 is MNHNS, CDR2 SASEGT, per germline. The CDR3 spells CVSSEGHQTGAYGYTF. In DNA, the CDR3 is TGTGTCAGCAGTGAAGGGCATCAAACAGGGGCCTATGGCTACACCTTC.

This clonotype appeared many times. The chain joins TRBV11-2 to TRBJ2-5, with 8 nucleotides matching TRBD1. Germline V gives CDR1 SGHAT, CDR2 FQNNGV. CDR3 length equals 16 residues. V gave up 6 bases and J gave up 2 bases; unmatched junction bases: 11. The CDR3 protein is CASSSRTGWEQETQYF. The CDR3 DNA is TGTGCCAGCAGTTCCCGGACAGGGTGGGAACAAGAGACCCAGTACTTC.

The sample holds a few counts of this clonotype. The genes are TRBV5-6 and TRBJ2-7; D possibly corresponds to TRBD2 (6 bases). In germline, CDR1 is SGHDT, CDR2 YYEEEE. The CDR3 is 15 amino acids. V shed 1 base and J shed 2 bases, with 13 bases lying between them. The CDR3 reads CASSLPGGRTYEQYF. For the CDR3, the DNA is TGTGCCAGCAGCTTGCCCGGGGGACGGACCTACGAGCAGTACTTC. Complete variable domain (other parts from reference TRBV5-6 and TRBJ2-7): DAGVTQSPTHLIKTRGQQVTLRCSPKSGHDTVSWYQQALGQGPQFIFQYYEEEERQRGNFPDRFSGHQFPNYSSELNVNALLLGDSALYLCASSLPGGRTYEQYFGPGTRLTVT.

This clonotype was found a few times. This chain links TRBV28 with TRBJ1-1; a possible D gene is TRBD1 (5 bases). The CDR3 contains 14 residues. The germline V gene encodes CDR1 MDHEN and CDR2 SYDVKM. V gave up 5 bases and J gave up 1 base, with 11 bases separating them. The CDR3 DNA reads TGTGCCAGCAGTCTCCCCGGGGCGAACACTGAAGCTTTCTTT. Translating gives CASSLPGANTEAFF.

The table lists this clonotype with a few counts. Here the CDR3 reads CASSFLMGSSYNEQFF. In DNA, the CDR3 is TGTGCCAGCAGTTTCTTGATGGGGAGCTCCTACAATGAGCAGTTCTTC. V gene TRBV27 combines with J gene TRBJ2-1; possible D gene TRBD2, 5 bases. V dropped 3 bases and J dropped 0 bases, with 12 bases sitting between them. The CDR3 runs 16 residues. Germline CDR1 and CDR2: MNHEY and SMNVEV (reference sequence).

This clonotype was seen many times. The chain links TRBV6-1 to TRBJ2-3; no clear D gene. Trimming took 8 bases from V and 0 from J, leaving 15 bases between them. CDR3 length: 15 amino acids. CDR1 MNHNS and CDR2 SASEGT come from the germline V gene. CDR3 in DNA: TGTGCCAGCTCACCACTGGGTTCTAGCACAGATACGCAGTATTTT. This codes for CASSPLGSSTDTQYF.

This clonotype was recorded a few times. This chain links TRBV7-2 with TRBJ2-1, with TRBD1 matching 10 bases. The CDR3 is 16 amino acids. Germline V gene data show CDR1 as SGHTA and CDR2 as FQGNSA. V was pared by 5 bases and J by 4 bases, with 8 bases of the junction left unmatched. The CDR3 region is CASSNDRDRGYNEQFF. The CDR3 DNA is TGTGCCAGCAGCAACGACCGGGACAGGGGATACAATGAGCAGTTCTTC.

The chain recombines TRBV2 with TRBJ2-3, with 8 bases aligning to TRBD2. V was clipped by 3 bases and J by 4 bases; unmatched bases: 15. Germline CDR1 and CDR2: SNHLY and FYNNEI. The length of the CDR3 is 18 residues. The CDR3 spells CASSEGPGRREAPDTQYF. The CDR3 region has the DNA TGTGCCAGCAGTGAGGGTCCGGGGCGGCGGGAGGCCCCAGATACGCAGTATTTT.

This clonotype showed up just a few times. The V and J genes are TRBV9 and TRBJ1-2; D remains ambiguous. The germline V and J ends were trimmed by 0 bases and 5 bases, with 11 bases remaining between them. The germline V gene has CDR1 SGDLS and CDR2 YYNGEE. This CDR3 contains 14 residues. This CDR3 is CASSVATANYGYTF. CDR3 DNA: TGTGCCAGCAGCGTAGCGACCGCAAATTATGGCTACACCTTC.

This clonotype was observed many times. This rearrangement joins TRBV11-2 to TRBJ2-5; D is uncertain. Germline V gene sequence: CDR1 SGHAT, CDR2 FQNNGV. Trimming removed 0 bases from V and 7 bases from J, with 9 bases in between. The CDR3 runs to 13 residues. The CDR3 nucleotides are TGTGCCAGCAGCTTAGAGGGTGTTTTGACCCAGTACTTC. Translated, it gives CASSLEGVLTQYF.